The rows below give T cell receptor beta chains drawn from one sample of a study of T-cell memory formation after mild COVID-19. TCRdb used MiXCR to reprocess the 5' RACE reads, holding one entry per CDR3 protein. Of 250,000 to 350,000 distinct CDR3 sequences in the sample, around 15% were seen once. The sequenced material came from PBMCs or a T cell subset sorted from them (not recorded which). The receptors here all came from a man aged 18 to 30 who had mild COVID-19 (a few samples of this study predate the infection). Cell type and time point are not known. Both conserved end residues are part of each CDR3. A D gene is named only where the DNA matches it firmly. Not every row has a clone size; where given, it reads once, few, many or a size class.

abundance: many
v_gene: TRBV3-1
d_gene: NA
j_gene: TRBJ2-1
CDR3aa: CASSQDWRSYNEQFF
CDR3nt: TGTGCCAGCAGCCAAGATTGGCGCTCCTACAATGAGCAGTTCTTC

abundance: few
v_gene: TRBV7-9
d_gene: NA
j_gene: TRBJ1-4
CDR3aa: CASSPRAGTEKLFF
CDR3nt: TGTGCCAGCAGCCCCCGGGCAGGGACTGAAAAACTGTTTTTT

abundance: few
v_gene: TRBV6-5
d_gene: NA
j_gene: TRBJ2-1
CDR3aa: CASSPGWGSNEQFF
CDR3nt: TGTGCCAGCAGTCCTGGGTGGGGGAGTAATGAGCAGTTCTTC

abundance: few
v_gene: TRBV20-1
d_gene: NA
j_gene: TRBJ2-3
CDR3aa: CSAREAGTDTQYF
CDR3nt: TGCAGTGCTAGAGAGGCGGGCACAGATACGCAGTATTTT

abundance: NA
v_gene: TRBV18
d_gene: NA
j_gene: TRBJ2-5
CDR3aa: CASSFGQQETQYF
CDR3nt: TGTGCCAGCTCGTTCGGACAGCAAGAGACCCAGTACTTC

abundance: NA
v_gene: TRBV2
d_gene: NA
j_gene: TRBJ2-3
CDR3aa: CASSRPGADTQYF
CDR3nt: TGTGCCAGCAGTCGTCCGGGGGCAGATACGCAGTATTTT

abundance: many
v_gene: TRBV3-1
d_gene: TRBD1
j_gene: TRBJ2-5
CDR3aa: CASSPWTGSETQYF
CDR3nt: TGTGCCAGCAGCCCTTGGACAGGGAGCGAGACCCAGTACTTC

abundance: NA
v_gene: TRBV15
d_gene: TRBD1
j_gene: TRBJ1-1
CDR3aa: CATSREGGAGTEAFF
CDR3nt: TGTGCCACCAGCAGAGAAGGGGGCGCTGGCACTGAAGCTTTCTTT

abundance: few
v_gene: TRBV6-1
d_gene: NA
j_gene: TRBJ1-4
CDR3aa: CASSGHEKLFF
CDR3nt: TGTGCCAGCAGTGGACATGAAAAACTGTTTTTT

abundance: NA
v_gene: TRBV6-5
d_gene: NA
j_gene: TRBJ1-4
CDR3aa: CASSYSTPLGGKLFF
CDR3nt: TGTGCCAGCAGTTACTCCACACCCCTCGGTGGAAAACTGTTTTTT

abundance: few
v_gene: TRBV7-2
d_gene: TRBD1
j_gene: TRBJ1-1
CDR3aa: CASSLVRQGSEAFF
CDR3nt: TGTGCCAGCAGCTTAGTCCGACAGGGCTCTGAAGCTTTCTTT

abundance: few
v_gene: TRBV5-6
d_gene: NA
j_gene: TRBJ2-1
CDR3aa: CASSLGRGVNWGSYNEQFF
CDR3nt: TGTGCCAGCAGCTTAGGAAGGGGAGTGAACTGGGGGTCCTACAATGAGCAGTTCTTC

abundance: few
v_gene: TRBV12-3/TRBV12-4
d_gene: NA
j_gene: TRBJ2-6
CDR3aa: CASSYRGRGLAGANVLTF
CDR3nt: TGTGCCAGCAGTTACCGGGGCAGGGGATTAGCTGGGGCCAACGTCCTGACTTTC

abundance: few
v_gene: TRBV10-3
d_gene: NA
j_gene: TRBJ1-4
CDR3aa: CAIGTGTINEKLFF
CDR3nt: TGTGCCATCGGCACCGGGACTATAAATGAAAAACTGTTTTTT

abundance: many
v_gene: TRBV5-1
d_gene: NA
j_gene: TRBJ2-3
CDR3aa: CASSLVGEDTQYF
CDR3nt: TGCGCCAGCAGCTTGGTAGGGGAGGATACGCAGTATTTT

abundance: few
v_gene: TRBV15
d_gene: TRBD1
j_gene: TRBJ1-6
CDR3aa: CATSGKTGGGNNSPLHF
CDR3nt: TGTGCCACCAGCGGCAAGACAGGGGGCGGAAATAATTCACCCCTCCACTTT

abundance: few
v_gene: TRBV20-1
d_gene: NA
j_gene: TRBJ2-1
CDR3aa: CSAHSIVGESSYNEQFF
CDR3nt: TGCAGTGCTCACTCGATAGTTGGGGAGAGCTCCTACAATGAGCAGTTCTTC

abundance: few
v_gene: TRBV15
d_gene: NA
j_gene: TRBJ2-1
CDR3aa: CATSRVYDNEQFF
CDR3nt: TGTGCCACCAGCAGAGTTTATGACAATGAGCAGTTCTTC

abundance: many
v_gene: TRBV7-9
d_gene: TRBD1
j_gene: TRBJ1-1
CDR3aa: CASSRQGSTEAFF
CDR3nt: TGTGCCAGCAGCCGACAGGGTTCCACTGAAGCTTTCTTT

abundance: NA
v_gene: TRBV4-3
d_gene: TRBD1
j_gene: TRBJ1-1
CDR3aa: CASSQGAGTGNTEAFF
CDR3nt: TGCGCCAGCAGCCAAGGTGCTGGGACAGGGAACACTGAAGCTTTCTTT